Given below is one T cell receptor beta chain in context. Relative to the germline gene, one junction end is altered; a read error may explain this. The source of the sample is a study of tumor-infiltrating lymphocytes in primary liver carcinoma. From unsorted bulk tissue weighing about 18-30 mg, DNA and RNA were co-extracted. A primer matching the constant region was used to make TCR beta cDNA from approximately 500 ng of total RNA. Three-round nested multiplex PCR performed with slightly modified ARM-PCR produced the TCR beta libraries. Forward primers for TRBV1-TRBV30 and a C-beta reverse primer served the first two PCR rounds, at 10 cycles each. TCRdb reanalysed the multiplex PCR reads using MiXCR and keeps one entry per CDR3 protein. The data hold tens of thousands of distinct CDR3 sequences, with roughly three quarters observed a single time. Germline lookup yields CDR1 DFQATT and CDR2 SNEGSKA (reference sequence). The CDR3 covers 15 residues.

The chain carries TRBV20-1 and TRBJ2-3; TRBD2 agrees at 10 bases. Sequencing input: liver tumor tissue from sampling region 4. Sample subset: tumor region T4, right-lateral pole. The TCR sequence derives from a man in his forties or fifties with primary liver carcinoma and hepatitis B virus infection. CDR3 sequence: CSAPAPSGSIDTQYF. The CDR3 DNA reads as TGCAGTGCTCCTGCCCCTAGCGGGAGCATAGATACGCAGTATTTT.